This T cell receptor (beta chain) was retrieved from a study of technical replicates of blood from several donors. This clone was seen a single time. Germline assignment: CDR1 SGHTS and CDR2 YDEGEE. Germline trimming cut 4 bases from V and 4 bases from J; bases unmatched to any gene: 7. The CDR3 has 15 amino acids. Clones were read by immunoSEQ multiplex PCR, and TCRdb kept only the in-frame ones, dropping some. The profile shows tens of thousands of clones, roughly 98% of them singletons. The chain recombines TRBV5-8 with TRBJ1-2; 10 bases fit TRBD1. The TCR was taken from a human donor in good health. Sequencing was done on a sample of T cells isolated from PBMCs. In nucleotides, the CDR3 is TGTGCCAGCAGCACGGGACAGGGGACCTCCTATGGCTACACCTTC. It translates to CASSTGQGTSYGYTF.